Below, 24 T cell receptor beta chains from the same sample are listed, as sequenced in a study of CD8+ T cells in alopecia areata. The treatment was: oral pan-JAK inhibitor, 5-10 mg twice daily. RNA, once extracted, was reverse transcribed into cDNA for use as the sequencing template. Assay used: immunoSEQ multiplex PCR; TCRdb lists only in-frame clones, some missing. The sample holds over 150,000 clones, around 58% seen once. This specimen consisted of CD8+ T cells sorted from blood, obtained at week 24, from a patient treated with tofacitinib. The receptors were gathered from a human donor with alopecia areata.

The rearrangement uses TRBV29-1 and TRBJ2-7; a weak D match, TRBD1 (5 bases). The CDR3 has 15 residues. Trimming removed 3 bases at V and 1 base at J, with 16 bases between. The germline V gene encodes CDR1 SQVTM and CDR2 ANQGSEA. The CDR3 loop reads CSVEGRALDSYEQYF. The CDR3 DNA sequence: TGCAGCGTTGAGGGCAGGGCCCTTGATTCCTACGAGCAGTACTTC.

The chain recombines TRBV10-3 with TRBJ2-7, with TRBD1 matching 10 bases. The germline CDR1 and CDR2 sequences are ENHRY and SYGVKD. The CDR3 is made up of 16 amino acids. J was trimmed by 1 base and V by 4 bases; bases with no gene match: 7. This CDR3 is CAISVTRDRGSYEQYF. The CDR3 coding sequence is TGTGCCATCAGTGTCACCCGGGACAGGGGTTCCTACGAGCAGTACTTC.

The rearrangement links TRBV30 to TRBJ2-5; TRBD1 matches at 7 bases. V shed 3 bases and J 4 bases; nucleotides not matched to a gene: 5. The CDR3 sequence is 13 residues long. Germline CDR1 and CDR2: GTSNPN and SVGIG (reference sequence). The chain's CDR3 is CAWSRTGGETQYF. For the CDR3, the DNA is TGTGCCTGGAGCAGGACAGGAGGAGAGACCCAGTACTTC. Looking up the rest from reference TRBV30 and TRBJ2-5 gives the full variable domain: SQTIHQWPATLVQPVGSPLSLECTVEGTSNPNLYWYRQAAGRGLQLLFYSVGIGQISSEVPQNLSASRPQDRQFILSSKKLLLSDSGFYLCAWSRTGGETQYFGPGTRLLVL.

This clone was counted between two and nine times. Other DNA sequences in this specimen translate into the identical CDR3. The gene calls are TRBV6-6 and TRBJ2-7; D remains unclear. The germline V gene encodes CDR1 MNHNY and CDR2 SVGAGI (reference sequence). The CDR3 loop spans 12 amino acids. V was clipped by 2 bases and J by 2 bases, with 4 bases between them. Here the CDR3 DNA reads TGTGCCAGCAGTTACAGCACCTACGAGCAGTACTTC. This translates into CASSYSTYEQYF.

The gene calls are TRBV5-1 and TRBJ2-7; D gene uncertain. The CDR3 length is 13 residues. With 4 bases removed from V and 3 bases from J, the gap between germline ends came to 11 bases. The germline gives CDR1 SGHRS, CDR2 YFSETQ. CDR3 loop: CASSQNDLYEQYF. For the CDR3, the DNA is TGCGCCAGCAGCCAAAATGACCTCTACGAGCAGTACTTC. The whole variable domain, remainder taken from reference TRBV5-1 and TRBJ2-7, is KAGVTQTPRYLIKTRGQQVTLSCSPISGHRSVSWYQQTPGQGLQFLFEYFSETQRNKGNFPGRFSGRQFSNSRSEMNVSTLELGDSALYLCASSQNDLYEQYFGPGTRLTVT.

This clone appeared a few times. DNA of the CDR3: TGTGCCAGCAGCCCATGGGATGAGCGGGGGGGCTACAATGAGCAGTTCTTC. It yields the protein CASSPWDERGGYNEQFF. The chain has TRBV11-2 and TRBJ2-1; 10 positions match TRBD2. CDR1 and CDR2 from the germline V gene are SGHAT and FQNNGV. The trim removed 5 bases at V and 3 bases at J, leaving 10 bases unmatched. The CDR3 consists of 17 residues.

This sequence joins TRBV4-1 and TRBJ1-3; D not certain. V dropped 1 base and J dropped 4 bases, with 5 bases sitting between them. Germline V gene lookup returns CDR1 MGHRA and CDR2 YSYEKL. This CDR3 is built from 13 residues. Here the CDR3 reads CASSQVDGNTIYF. As DNA, the CDR3 is TGCGCCAGCAGCCAAGTAGACGGAAACACCATATATTTT.

This chain joins TRBV7-2 and TRBJ2-7, with 9 bases lining up with TRBD2. Germline CDR1 is SGHTA and CDR2 is FQGNSA. V trimming: 1 base; J trimming: 6 bases; junction bases outside the gene matches: 10. The CDR3 is made up of 16 amino acids. The CDR3 reads CASSLEGGGAFREQYF. As DNA, the CDR3 is TGTGCCAGCAGCTTAGAGGGCGGGGGGGCGTTTCGCGAGCAGTACTTC.

A few counts support this clone. The CDR3: CSVEAAGLGTEAFF. In DNA, the CDR3 is TGCAGCGTTGAGGCAGCGGGTCTGGGGACTGAAGCTTTCTTT. The chain couples TRBV29-1 to TRBJ1-1; D remains unclear. V was shortened by 3 bases and J by 5 bases, with 16 bases between the two germline ends. CDR3 length: 14 residues. Germline lookup yields CDR1 SQVTM and CDR2 ANQGSEA. The full variable domain, in which reference TRBV29-1 and TRBJ1-1 provide the parts outside the CDR3, is SAVISQKPSRDICQRGTSLTIQCQVDSQVTMMFWYRQQPGQSLTLIATANQGSEATYESGFVIDKFPISRPNLTFSTLTVSNMSPEDSSIYLCSVEAAGLGTEAFFGQGTRLTVV.

The chain recombines TRBV27 with TRBJ1-2; D not resolved. This CDR3 region has 14 residues. The V gene's germline CDR1 is MNHEY and CDR2 SMNVEV (reference sequence). V was cut by 2 bases and J by 3 bases, with 10 bases left in between. CDR3 in amino acids: CASSLNHRDYGYTF. CDR3 DNA: TGTGCCAGCAGTTTAAACCACAGAGACTATGGCTACACCTTC.

The chain uses TRBV6-5 and TRBJ2-5, with 7 bases matching TRBD1. The germline gives CDR1 MNHEY, CDR2 SVGAGI. The CDR3 runs 13 residues. After removal of 5 bases from V and 4 bases from J, the junction contained 4 bases not matched to a gene. The CDR3 region is CASSVQGSETQYF. The CDR3 nucleotides read TGTGCCAGCAGTGTACAGGGGTCAGAGACCCAGTACTTC.

The chain has TRBV27 and TRBJ1-1; D gene ambiguous. The germline CDR1 and CDR2 sequences are MNHEY and SMNVEV (reference sequence). The CDR3 runs to 12 residues. V dropped 8 bases and J dropped 1 base, with 8 bases sitting between them. CDR3 DNA: TGTGCCAGCGGGTGGGGGAACACTGAAGCTTTCTTT. Translating it yields CASGWGNTEAFF.

A single count supports this clone. The chain joins TRBV4-2 to TRBJ2-7, with a tentative D call TRBD1 (5 bases). CDR1 and CDR2 (germline): LGHNA, YNFKEQ. The CDR3 contains 14 residues. Trimming cost V 1 base and J 1 base, with 8 bases left between them. The CDR3 reads CASSQGQHSYEQYF. In nucleotides, the CDR3 is TGTGCCAGCAGCCAAGGACAGCATTCCTACGAGCAGTACTTC.

This sequence joins TRBV4-1 and TRBJ2-7; 9 bases match TRBD1. Germline V lookup: CDR1 MGHRA, CDR2 YSYEKL. Trimming cost V 0 bases and J 3 bases; bases outside gene matches: 15. CDR3 length: 19 residues. The CDR3, as DNA: TGCGCCAGCAGCCAAGAGGCGGGACAGGGTAAGGGGCTGTTCTACGAGCAGTACTTC. This encodes CASSQEAGQGKGLFYEQYF.

The chain is built from TRBV4-2 and TRBJ2-1; D remains unclear. V lost 3 bases and J 2 bases, leaving 8 bases between the germline ends. Germline CDR1 and CDR2: LGHNA and YNFKEQ. The CDR3 is made up of 14 amino acids. CDR3: CASSQLEAYNEQFF. The CDR3 bases are TGTGCCAGCAGCCAGCTAGAGGCCTACAATGAGCAGTTCTTC.

V and J are TRBV13 and TRBJ1-2, with D possibly TRBD1 on 5 matching bases. From germline, CDR1 is PRHDT and CDR2 FYEKMQ (reference sequence). The CDR3 sequence is 14 residues long. The V end was cut by 0 bases, the J end by 4 bases, with 9 bases between. The CDR3 coding sequence is TGTGCCAGCAGCTTAGGTCCAGGGACCTATGGCTACACCTTC. Amino acid sequence: CASSLGPGTYGYTF.

The chain carries TRBV27 and TRBJ2-7; TRBD1 agrees at 7 bases. Germline loops: CDR1 MNHEY, CDR2 SMNVEV (reference sequence). J gave up 3 bases and V 0 bases, and 5 bases lay outside the gene matches. The CDR3 totals 15 residues. In nucleotides, the CDR3 is TGTGCCAGCAGTTTATCGGTACAGGGGAACTACGAGCAGTACTTC. Translating gives CASSLSVQGNYEQYF.

V and J are TRBV2 and TRBJ2-2; no clear D gene. CDR3 length equals 10 residues. Germline lookup yields CDR1 SNHLY and CDR2 FYNNEI. The V and J ends lost 6 bases and 6 bases respectively, with 2 bases between them. In DNA form, the CDR3 reads TGTGCCAGCAGGGCCGGGGAGCTGTTTTTT. Protein sequence: CASRAGELFF.

CDR3 loop: CASSSQRDRDEAFF. CDR3 sequence (DNA): TGTGCCAGCAGTTCCCAACGGGACAGGGATGAAGCTTTCTTT. This rearrangement joins TRBV27 to TRBJ1-1, with TRBD1 identical over 9 bases. Germline lookup yields CDR1 MNHEY and CDR2 SMNVEV (reference sequence). Trimming removed 4 bases from V and 7 bases from J; junction bases left unmatched: 7. The CDR3 has 14 residues.

The chain recombines TRBV30 with TRBJ1-1, with no clear D. Germline V CDR1 and CDR2: GTSNPN, SVGIG (reference sequence). CDR3 length: 14 amino acids. Trimming removed 5 bases at V and 4 bases at J, with 17 bases between. CDR3 DNA sequence: TGTGCCTGGTCACGAGACGGGAGTAGCACTGAAGCTTTCTTT. This gives the protein CAWSRDGSSTEAFF. Full variable domain (outside the CDR3, taken from reference TRBV30 and TRBJ1-1): SQTIHQWPATLVQPVGSPLSLECTVEGTSNPNLYWYRQAAGRGLQLLFYSVGIGQISSEVPQNLSASRPQDRQFILSSKKLLLSDSGFYLCAWSRDGSSTEAFFGQGTRLTVV.

This clone showed up just a few times. The chain uses TRBV6-1 and TRBJ2-3; D unresolved. Trimming took 1 base from V and 0 from J, leaving 5 bases between them. The CDR3 covers 14 residues. Germline-derived CDR1 and CDR2 are MNHNS and SASEGT. This CDR3 is CASSEEASTDTQYF. As DNA, the CDR3 is TGTGCCAGCAGTGAAGAAGCGAGCACAGATACGCAGTATTTT.

A few counts support this clone. The rearrangement uses TRBV27 and TRBJ1-5; possible D gene TRBD1, 6 bases. V was trimmed by 5 bases and J by 4 bases, leaving 6 bases between them. This CDR3 is built from 12 residues. CDR1 and CDR2 from the germline V gene are MNHEY and SMNVEV (reference sequence). The CDR3 loop is CASSTGNQPQHF. The CDR3, as DNA: TGTGCCAGCAGTACAGGGAATCAGCCCCAGCATTTT.

The chain uses TRBV27 and TRBJ2-7; 12 bases match TRBD1. Germline CDR1 and CDR2: MNHEY and SMNVEV (reference sequence). This CDR3 is built from 14 residues. V was clipped by 5 bases and J by 7 bases; unmatched bases: 6. The CDR3 spells CASSPGTGGIEQYF. Here the CDR3 DNA reads TGTGCCAGCAGTCCAGGGACAGGGGGCATAGAGCAGTACTTC.

The chain carries TRBV9 and TRBJ1-6; D is undetermined. Trimming shortened V by 3 bases and J by 0 bases, and 13 bases separated the two germline ends. Germline V gene sequence: CDR1 SGDLS, CDR2 YYNGEE. This CDR3 is built from 17 residues. This CDR3 is CASSASGSSSYNSPLHF. The DNA of the CDR3 is TGTGCCAGCAGCGCATCGGGGTCGAGCTCCTATAATTCACCCCTCCACTTT.